These T cell receptor beta chains were read from a single sample in a study of T cell repertoires in cytomegalovirus infection. TCRdb re-derived calls from the reads in MiXCR, one entry per CDR3 protein. The sample lists about 320,000 distinct CDR3 sequences; around 9.5% were seen once. The sequenced sample consisted of PBMCs. The receptors shown here come from a human donor in good health (CMV status not recorded). Some clones in this sample may be carry-over from other donors' samples. Both conserved end residues are part of each CDR3. Fields, in order: J gene, clone size, V gene, D gene, CDR3 DNA, CDR3 protein. A D gene is named only where the DNA matches it firmly. The size field is filled for only some rows; it gives once, few, many or a size class.

j_call: TRBJ2-7; clone_size: many; v_call: TRBV7-9; d_call: TRBD2; cdr3_nt: TGTGCCAGCAGCCCTTCTACTAGCGGGTTTCTCTACGAGCAGTACTTC; cdr3_aa: CASSPSTSGFLYEQYF
j_call: TRBJ1-4; clone_size: many; v_call: TRBV7-2; d_call: -; cdr3_nt: TGTGCCAGCAGCTTTGAAACTGCAACTAATGAAAAACTGTTTTTT; cdr3_aa: CASSFETATNEKLFF
j_call: TRBJ2-1; clone_size: few; v_call: TRBV7-2; d_call: TRBD2; cdr3_nt: TGTGCCAGCAGCTTAGCGCGGCTAGCGGGAAACCAGGGTGAGCAGTTCTTC; cdr3_aa: CASSLARLAGNQGEQFF
j_call: TRBJ1-3; clone_size: few; v_call: TRBV20-1; d_call: -; cdr3_nt: TGCAGTGCTAGAGATCGTAGACATCCCTCTGGAAACACCATATATTTT; cdr3_aa: CSARDRRHPSGNTIYF
j_call: TRBJ1-2; clone_size: many; v_call: TRBV7-2; d_call: -; cdr3_nt: TGTGCCAGCACCGAGGGTATGGCCCCCACCCTCGGCTACACCTTC; cdr3_aa: CASTEGMAPTLGYTF
j_call: TRBJ1-5; clone_size: -; v_call: TRBV20-1; d_call: -; cdr3_nt: TGCAGTGCTAGAGATATAACGGCGGGGGGATTGGGGTCCCAGCATTTT; cdr3_aa: CSARDITAGGLGSQHF
j_call: TRBJ2-3; clone_size: -; v_call: TRBV7-6; d_call: TRBD2; cdr3_nt: TGTGCCAGCAGCCTACTAGCGGGAGGGCCGGGGGATACGCAGTATTTT; cdr3_aa: CASSLLAGGPGDTQYF
j_call: TRBJ1-1; clone_size: many; v_call: TRBV7-6; d_call: -; cdr3_nt: TGTGCCAGCAGCCCTCAGGAATCTAACACTGAAGCTTTCTTT; cdr3_aa: CASSPQESNTEAFF
j_call: TRBJ2-7; clone_size: many; v_call: TRBV28; d_call: TRBD1; cdr3_nt: TGTGCCACCCATATCCGGGACAGGCCCTACGAGCAGTACTTC; cdr3_aa: CATHIRDRPYEQYF
j_call: TRBJ2-3; clone_size: -; v_call: TRBV12-3/TRBV12-4; d_call: TRBD2; cdr3_nt: TGTGCCAGCAGTTTAGCGCTATTAGCGGGAGTTCCAGATACGCAGTATTTT; cdr3_aa: CASSLALLAGVPDTQYF
j_call: TRBJ2-5; clone_size: -; v_call: TRBV27; d_call: -; cdr3_nt: TGTGCCAGCAGTTTAGAGGGCAAAGCAAGAGAGACCCAGTACTTC; cdr3_aa: CASSLEGKARETQYF
j_call: TRBJ1-5; clone_size: many; v_call: TRBV7-2; d_call: -; cdr3_nt: TGTGCCAGCAGTCCCGGGACGGCGGACAATCAGCCCCAGCATTTT; cdr3_aa: CASSPGTADNQPQHF
j_call: TRBJ1-5; clone_size: -; v_call: TRBV19; d_call: -; cdr3_nt: TGTGCCAGTAGTCTTTTGCCGAATCAGCCCCAGCATTTT; cdr3_aa: CASSLLPNQPQHF
j_call: TRBJ2-3; clone_size: few; v_call: TRBV29-1; d_call: TRBD1; cdr3_nt: TGCAGCGTTTACCAGGGGGCGCACACAGATACGCAGTATTTT; cdr3_aa: CSVYQGAHTDTQYF
j_call: TRBJ1-5; clone_size: few; v_call: TRBV27; d_call: -; cdr3_nt: TGTGCCAGCGGCCGCTCATCCGGCAGGCAGCCCCAGCATTTT; cdr3_aa: CASGRSSGRQPQHF
j_call: TRBJ2-5; clone_size: many; v_call: TRBV6-1; d_call: TRBD1; cdr3_nt: TGTGCCAGCAGTCTCGGACAGGGGAAGACCCAGTACTTC; cdr3_aa: CASSLGQGKTQYF
j_call: TRBJ1-1; clone_size: many; v_call: TRBV7-2; d_call: -; cdr3_nt: TGTGCCAGCAGCCCTACGGGGGGCATGAACACTGAAGCTTTCTTT; cdr3_aa: CASSPTGGMNTEAFF
j_call: TRBJ2-7; clone_size: -; v_call: TRBV28; d_call: TRBD2; cdr3_nt: TGTGCCAGCAGACCACTAGCGGGAGTGGGCGAGCAGTACTTC; cdr3_aa: CASRPLAGVGEQYF
j_call: TRBJ2-2; clone_size: few; v_call: TRBV7-3; d_call: TRBD1; cdr3_nt: TGTGCCAGCAGCCACCTAGGGGGCCAGGACACCGGGGAGCTGTTTTTT; cdr3_aa: CASSHLGGQDTGELFF
j_call: TRBJ2-7; clone_size: many; v_call: TRBV7-6; d_call: -; cdr3_nt: TGTGCCAGCAGCTTAGGCACGAACTCCTACGAGCAGTACTTC; cdr3_aa: CASSLGTNSYEQYF